Each of the 8 T cell receptor beta chains below was sequenced from the same sample in a study of cytomegalovirus exposure and HLA in healthy donors. The PCR contained 60 Vbeta and 13 Jbeta primers. The assay was immunoSEQ multiplex PCR, and TCRdb's table has in-frame clones only and misses some. This sample has roughly 130,000 clones, with roughly 80% found just once. The sequencing input was PBMCs. The receptors stem from a man aged 25-40 years in good health and CMV-seronegative.

The rearrangement uses TRBV5-6 and TRBJ2-7, with TRBD1 as a possible D gene (5 bases). The V gene's germline CDR1 is SGHDT and CDR2 YYEEEE. Trimming left V 0 bases short and J 2 bases short, with 18 bases between. The CDR3 is made up of 17 amino acids. For the CDR3, the DNA is TGTGCCAGCAGCTTGGGACCCCCTGTAGCAGGGCCCTACGAGCAGTACTTC. Protein sequence: CASSLGPPVAGPYEQYF.

This clone showed up just a few times. The chain joins TRBV6-1 to TRBJ1-1; D ambiguous. The germline CDR1 and CDR2 sequences are MNHNS and SASEGT. This CDR3 has 9 residues. V lost 6 bases and J lost 13, with 9 bases in between. The CDR3 region is CASSPAGFF. CDR3 nucleotide sequence: TGTGCCAGCAGCCCTGCGGGTTTCTTT.

The V gene is TRBV25-1, the J gene TRBJ1-4, with D possibly matching TRBD1 (6 bases). The CDR3 is 12 amino acids. Germline CDR1 reads MGHDK; CDR2 reads SYGVNS. The ends were cut back, 7 bases at V and 8 bases at J, with 11 bases in the middle. The CDR3 spells CASTGDGEKLFF. Here the CDR3 DNA reads TGTGCCAGCACAGGGGACGGGGAAAAACTGTTTTTT.

As DNA, the CDR3 is TGTGCCAGCAGTCGCCAGGGGACAGGGCTCGGAAAACTGTTTTTT. Protein sequence: CASSRQGTGLGKLFF. The genes are TRBV27 and TRBJ1-4, with 9 bases fitting TRBD1. This CDR3 has 15 residues. V lost 5 bases to trimming and J lost 10 bases; unmatched junction nucleotides: 11. Germline V gene lookup returns CDR1 MNHEY and CDR2 SMNVEV (reference sequence).

This clone was counted only a few times. The chain is built from TRBV15 and TRBJ2-5, with TRBD1 identical over 7 bases. This CDR3 contains 14 residues. The V gene end was trimmed by 5 bases and the J gene end by 4 bases; junction bases not matched to a gene: 7. Germline values: CDR1 LNHNV, CDR2 YYDKDF (reference sequence). The CDR3 loop is CATSGTVLPETQYF. The CDR3 region has the DNA TGTGCCACCAGCGGGACAGTCCTCCCAGAGACCCAGTACTTC.

The chain carries TRBV28 and TRBJ2-7; TRBD1 matches 8 bases. Germline loops: CDR1 MDHEN, CDR2 SYDVKM. The CDR3 totals 17 residues. V was clipped by 3 bases and J by 0 bases; unmatched bases: 10. Written as DNA, the CDR3 is TGTGCCAGCAGTTTCTGGAAGACAGGGGAGTACTCCTACGAGCAGTACTTC. It yields the protein CASSFWKTGEYSYEQYF.

This clone was seen more than once but under ten times. The V and J genes are TRBV5-4 and TRBJ2-3; D may be TRBD1 (5 bases). This CDR3 comprises 13 residues. Germline CDR1 is SGHNT and CDR2 is YYREEE (reference sequence). Trimming pared 0 bases from V and 3 bases from J, leaving 5 bases between. CDR3 in DNA: TGTGCCAGCAGCTTGGGACAGACAGATACGCAGTATTTT. It translates to CASSLGQTDTQYF.

Written as DNA, the CDR3 is TGTGCCAGCAGTAGTTGGGGGCAGTCCGGCACCGGGGAGCTGTTTTTT. Protein product: CASSSWGQSGTGELFF. The chain is built from TRBV28 and TRBJ2-2, with D possibly matching TRBD1 (6 bases). Germline V gives CDR1 MDHEN, CDR2 SYDVKM. V was clipped by 5 bases and J by 4 bases, with 17 bases between them. The CDR3 covers 16 residues.